This section outlines one TCR beta chain sequence together with its context. The antigen is not known. This record belongs to a study of Tregs in tolerant kidney transplant recipients. General study points: Activated donor B cell expansion appeared to reveal the most relevant donor-specific TCRbeta repertoire. This study did not directly address biological reproducibility. Few patients were studied, so findings need validation in larger groups.

TCRdb's table, derived via immunoSEQ multiplex PCR, lists solely in-frame clones and lacks some. The sample lists tens of thousands of clones, over 80% occurring once. This CDR3 has 11 residues. Germline V gene lookup returns CDR1 DFQATT and CDR2 SNEGSKA (reference sequence). The V gene lost 1 base and the J gene lost 10 bases, with 8 bases spanning the gap. CD4+CD25+CD127- Tregs, CD4+CD25- non-Tregs, CD4 and CD8 cells were sorted. The sequencing input was CD4+ T cells from blood. J is TRBJ2-1 and V is TRBV20-1; possibly TRBD2 for D (5 bases). The TCR originated in a human donor in good health. The CDR3 coding sequence is TGCAGTGCTAGAGGACGGGAAGAGCAGTTCTTC. As protein: CSARGREEQFF.